This T cell receptor beta chain was recorded in a study of T cells in Graves' hyperthyroidism and ophthalmopathy. Whole-study findings and limits: Within blood appeared most thyroid clonotypes that had expanded above 0.001.

TCR beta CDR3 sequences were amplified from RNA transcripts. During a first-round RT-PCR of the TCR CDR3, the HTBI primer set was used. Each CDR3 protein gets one entry after TCRdb re-called the multiplex PCR reads with MiXCR. The table has approximately 360,000 distinct CDR3 sequences, roughly 25% seen once; the top ten hold around 70%. This clonotype appeared many times. Its specificity is unknown. It was 8 to 10 ml of fresh peripheral blood that supplied the PBMCs. This TCR came from a man over 45 with Graves' hyperthyroidism. Material for sequencing was blood.

CDR3 amino acids: CASSPPRGGSGELFF. The CDR3 nucleotides are TGTGCCAGCAGTCCCCCACGCGGGGGGTCCGGGGAGCTGTTTTTT. The chain links TRBV28 to TRBJ2-2; 8 nucleotides line up with TRBD2. The ends lost 5 bases at V and 6 bases at J; junction bases unmatched: 8. The length of the CDR3 is 15 residues. Germline loops: CDR1 MDHEN, CDR2 SYDVKM.